These T cell receptor beta chains were read from a single sample in a study of cytomegalovirus exposure and HLA in healthy donors. Some clones are missing from TCRdb's copy, which holds only in-frame ones; the method was immunoSEQ multiplex PCR. The repertoire holds some 140,000 clones, with roughly three quarters as singletons. The sample consisted of PBMCs. The receptors stem from a woman aged 55-70 years in good health and CMV-seronegative. CDR3s include the opening cysteine and the closing phenylalanine or tryptophan. D genes are given only for firm matches. Size is stated for part of the rows, as once, few or many counts, or as a class when the clone is expanded.

length	size	J	D	V	CDR3	DNA
14	.	TRBJ1-6	TRBD1	TRBV27	CASGDRPQDSPLHF	TGTGCCAGCGGGGACAGGCCGCAGGATTCACCCCTCCACTTT
14	.	TRBJ1-5	.	TRBV6-6	CASSYGGGVQPQHF	TGTGCCAGCAGTTACGGGGGGGGCGTCCAGCCCCAGCATTTT
15	.	TRBJ2-2	TRBD1	TRBV6-5	CASRQQGAVTGELFF	TGTGCCAGCAGACAACAGGGGGCTGTGACCGGGGAGCTGTTTTTT
12	once	TRBJ2-5	.	TRBV5-1	CASSLFIETQYF	TGCGCCAGCAGCTTGTTTATAGAGACCCAGTACTTC
12	.	TRBJ2-7	.	TRBV30	CAWSAGAYEQYF	TGTGCCTGGAGTGCAGGGGCCTACGAGCAGTACTTC
14	.	TRBJ2-4	TRBD2	TRBV7-3	CASSSSGGKNIQYF	TGTGCCAGCAGCTCTTCGGGGGGCAAAAACATTCAGTACTTC
14	.	TRBJ2-2	.	TRBV10-1	CASRKGQNTGELFF	TGCGCCAGCAGAAAAGGACAGAACACCGGGGAGCTGTTTTTT
15	.	TRBJ1-5	TRBD1	TRBV19	CASTPRQGASQPQHF	TGTGCAAGTACCCCCCGACAGGGCGCGAGTCAGCCCCAGCATTTT
13	.	TRBJ2-5	.	TRBV5-6	CASSLTERETQYF	TGTGCCAGCAGCTTGACAGAGCGGGAGACCCAGTACTTC
15	.	TRBJ2-7	TRBD2	TRBV28	CASSPGLAARGEQYF	TGTGCCAGCAGTCCGGGACTAGCGGCAAGGGGGGAGCAGTACTTC
16	few	TRBJ1-1	TRBD1	TRBV19	CASSSRQGSRNTEAFF	TGTGCCAGTAGTAGCCGACAGGGTTCCCGCAACACTGAAGCTTTCTTT
15	once	TRBJ1-4	.	TRBV28	CASSLSGQVNEKLFF	TGTGCCAGCAGTTTATCCGGCCAGGTTAATGAAAAACTGTTTTTT
13	once	TRBJ1-2	.	TRBV9	CASSERGGDGYTF	TGTGCCAGCAGCGAAAGAGGGGGAGATGGCTACACCTTC
15	.	TRBJ2-1	TRBD2	TRBV13	CASLPTLGRDNEQFF	TGTGCCAGCCTTCCTACACTAGGGAGGGACAATGAGCAGTTCTTC
14	.	TRBJ1-4	TRBD1	TRBV2	CATRRQGFNEKLFF	TGTGCCACCCGACGACAGGGATTTAATGAAAAACTGTTTTTT
17	.	TRBJ1-3	TRBD1	TRBV9	CASSVNYGTASGNTIYF	TGTGCCAGCAGCGTAAATTACGGGACAGCCTCTGGAAACACCATATATTTT
15	.	TRBJ2-1	.	TRBV2	CASGRFGQDYNEQFF	TGTGCCAGCGGTCGGTTTGGGCAGGACTACAATGAGCAGTTCTTC
15	.	TRBJ1-6	.	TRBV9	CASSVGQGKPSPLHF	TGTGCCAGCAGCGTCGGGCAGGGGAAACCTTCACCCCTCCACTTT
21	.	TRBJ2-1	TRBD1	TRBV7-7	CASSAFRDRGKTGGPYNEQFF	TGTGCCAGCAGCGCATTCCGGGACAGGGGGAAAACGGGAGGGCCCTACAATGAGCAGTTCTTC
16	.	TRBJ1-1	TRBD1	TRBV28	CASSPRQGAMNTEAFF	TGTGCCAGCAGTCCACGACAGGGAGCTATGAACACTGAAGCTTTCTTT
13	.	TRBJ2-7	.	TRBV28	CASRTTVSYEQYF	TGTGCCAGCAGGACTACGGTCTCCTACGAGCAGTACTTC
15	.	TRBJ2-7	TRBD1	TRBV27	CASSLPGTGGFEQYF	TGTGCCAGCAGTTTACCCGGGACAGGGGGGTTCGAGCAGTACTTC
15	.	TRBJ1-5	.	TRBV6-5	CASIDRQGSNQPQHF	TGTGCCAGCATCGATCGCCAGGGGAGCAATCAGCCCCAGCATTTT
13	few	TRBJ1-2	.	TRBV18	CASSPSTNYGYTF	TGTGCCAGCTCACCAAGCACTAACTATGGCTACACCTTC
13	few	TRBJ1-1	.	TRBV5-6	CASSLGTVTEAFF	TGTGCCAGCAGCTTGGGAACAGTCACTGAAGCTTTCTTT
19	.	TRBJ1-4	.	TRBV4-1	CASSQGDFPIPATNEKLFF	TGCGCCAGCAGCCAAGGGGACTTCCCGATTCCGGCAACTAATGAAAAACTGTTTTTT
17	.	TRBJ2-1	.	TRBV7-2	CASSPTSGGGSYNEQFF	TGTGCCAGCAGCCCCACATCCGGTGGGGGGTCCTACAATGAGCAGTTCTTC
16	.	TRBJ2-5	TRBD1	TRBV10-1	CASTQNPGQGKETQYF	TGCGCCAGCACCCAGAATCCGGGACAGGGTAAAGAGACCCAGTACTTC
14	.	TRBJ1-1	.	TRBV7-8	CASSLQARNTEAFF	TGTGCCAGCAGCTTGCAGGCCAGGAACACTGAAGCTTTCTTT
15	once	TRBJ2-2	TRBD2	TRBV14	CASSGTSGTTGELFF	TGTGCCAGCAGCGGGACTAGCGGGACGACCGGGGAGCTGTTTTTT